This is a list of T cell receptor beta chains from one sample in a study of identifying expanded T cells in peripheral blood. The data were produced by immunoSEQ multiplex PCR, yet TCRdb's version contains in-frame clones alone and is incomplete. This sample yields tens of thousands of clones, of which 85% are seen a single time; 3.5% to 5.5% belongs to the top ten. Sequenced material: blood. The receptors derive from a person between 18 and 75 years old in good health. CDR3s include the opening cysteine and the closing phenylalanine or tryptophan. A D gene is named only where the DNA matches it firmly. Expanded clones get a size class; other rows say once, few or many, or leave the size out.

d_call	v_call	clone_size	j_call	cdr3_aa	cdr3_nt
TRBD1	TRBV15	NA	TRBJ2-7	CATSRGGRGQRYEQYF	TGTGCCACCAGCAGAGGGGGCCGGGGACAGAGATACGAGCAGTACTTC
TRBD2	TRBV5-1	NA	TRBJ2-1	CASSLGTSAYNEQFF	TGCGCCAGCAGCCTCGGGACTAGCGCATACAATGAGCAGTTCTTC
NA	TRBV5-1	NA	TRBJ2-5	CASRRGGRGVETQYF	TGCGCCAGCCGCCGAGGTGGCAGGGGGGTAGAGACCCAGTACTTC
NA	TRBV19	NA	TRBJ1-1	CASSPPSGHGTEAFF	TGTGCCAGTAGTCCCCCCTCGGGGCACGGCACTGAAGCTTTCTTT
NA	TRBV2	NA	TRBJ2-6	CASSEAKGSGANVLTF	TGTGCCAGCAGTGAAGCTAAGGGCTCTGGGGCCAACGTCCTGACTTTC
NA	TRBV19	NA	TRBJ1-5	CASSPGGAAQHF	TGTGCCAGTTCCCCCGGGGGCGCGGCCCAGCATTTT
NA	TRBV7-2	NA	TRBJ2-3	CASSPPGGTDTQYF	TGTGCCAGCAGCCCCCCGGGGGGCACAGATACGCAGTATTTT
TRBD1	TRBV6-6	NA	TRBJ2-7	CASSSTDRGNEQYF	TGTGCCAGCAGTTCCACGGACAGGGGCAACGAGCAGTACTTC
NA	TRBV6-1	NA	TRBJ2-6	CASIEGQTGANVLTF	TGTGCCAGCATCGAGGGCCAGACTGGGGCCAACGTCCTGACTTTC
NA	TRBV4-3	NA	TRBJ1-5	CASSQDRFGNQPQHF	TGCGCCAGCAGCCAAGATCGCTTCGGTAATCAGCCCCAGCATTTT
NA	TRBV19	NA	TRBJ1-2	CASSMDGNYGYTF	TGTGCCAGTAGTATGGACGGAAACTATGGCTACACCTTC
NA	TRBV7-2	NA	TRBJ1-3	CASSPETALENTIYF	TGTGCCAGCAGCCCCGAGACTGCTCTGGAAAACACCATATATTTT
NA	TRBV19	NA	TRBJ1-1	CASSERPPGDSTEAFF	TGTGCCAGTAGCGAACGGCCCCCAGGGGACTCCACTGAAGCTTTCTTT
TRBD1	TRBV6-6	NA	TRBJ1-3	CASSSRTGSGNTIYF	TGTGCCAGCAGCTCCCGGACAGGGTCTGGAAACACCATATATTTT
TRBD1	TRBV6-5	NA	TRBJ1-5	CASSYSDRVQPQHF	TGTGCCAGCAGTTACTCCGACAGGGTTCAGCCCCAGCATTTT
NA	TRBV11-1	NA	TRBJ2-7	CASSLVGRGLAYEQYF	TGTGCCAGCAGCCTCGTTGGGAGAGGCCTGGCCTACGAGCAGTACTTC
NA	TRBV19	NA	TRBJ1-2	CASSLPRGEANYGYTF	TGTGCCAGTAGTCTCCCCCGGGGGGAAGCTAACTATGGCTACACCTTC
NA	TRBV4-3	NA	TRBJ2-7	CASSQDLGNSYEQYF	TGCGCCAGCAGCCAAGATCTGGGAAACTCCTACGAGCAGTACTTC
TRBD1	TRBV5-1	NA	TRBJ1-2	CASSLTGGVYGYTF	TGCGCCAGCAGCTTGACAGGGGGGGTCTATGGCTACACCTTC
NA	TRBV6-1	NA	TRBJ2-7	CASSSSGTSSYEQYF	NA
NA	TRBV6-6	NA	TRBJ1-4	CASSYGKTVADEKLFF	TGTGCCAGCAGTTACGGGAAGACGGTAGCGGATGAAAAACTGTTTTTT
NA	TRBV9	once	TRBJ1-2	CASSLTTAYGYTF	TGTGCCAGCAGCCTTACGACTGCCTATGGCTACACCTTC